This T cell receptor beta chain was found in a study of control samples from healthy donors and cancer patients. This clone was seen just once. TCRdb's copy holds only in-frame clones and misses some; the assay was immunoSEQ multiplex PCR. This table holds 100,000 to 150,000 clones, approximately 92% found once. The CDR3 has 12 residues. The V and J ends lost 6 bases and 4 bases respectively, with 9 bases between them. Germline V CDR1 and CDR2: MGHDK, SYGVNS. The V and J genes are TRBV25-1 and TRBJ1-2; D unclear. Source material: blood. The receptor comes from a man between 40 and 49 years old in good health. This CDR3 reads CASSDISYGYTF. The CDR3, as DNA: TGTGCCAGCAGCGACATCAGCTATGGCTACACCTTC.